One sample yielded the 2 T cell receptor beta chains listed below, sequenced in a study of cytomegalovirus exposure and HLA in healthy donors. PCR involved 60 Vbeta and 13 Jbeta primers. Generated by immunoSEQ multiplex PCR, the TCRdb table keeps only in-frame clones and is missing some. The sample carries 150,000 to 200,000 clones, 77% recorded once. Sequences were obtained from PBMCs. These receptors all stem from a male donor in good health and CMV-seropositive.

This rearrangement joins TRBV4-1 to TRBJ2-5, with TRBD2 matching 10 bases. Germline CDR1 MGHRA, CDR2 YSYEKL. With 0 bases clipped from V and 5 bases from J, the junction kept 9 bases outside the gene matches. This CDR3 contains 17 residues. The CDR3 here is CASSQEERLAGRETQYF. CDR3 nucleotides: TGCGCCAGCAGCCAAGAGGAGCGACTAGCGGGTAGGGAGACCCAGTACTTC.

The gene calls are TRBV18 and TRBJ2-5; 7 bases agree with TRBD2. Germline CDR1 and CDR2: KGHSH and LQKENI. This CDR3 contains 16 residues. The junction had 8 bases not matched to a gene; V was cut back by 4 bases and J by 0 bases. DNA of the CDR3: TGTGCCAGCTCACAGCGACTAGCCCTGTACCAAGAGACCCAGTACTTC. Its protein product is CASSQRLALYQETQYF.